This paragraph covers one T cell receptor (beta chain) sequence. Its antigen remains unidentified. This specimen comes from a study of T cell responses to AZD1222 COVID-19 vaccine. TCRdb keeps only in-frame clones here, not all; method: immunoSEQ multiplex PCR. Here the sample spans 110,000 to 150,000 clones, 93% being singletons. Germline V gene data show CDR1 as SGHTA and CDR2 as FQGNSA. The CDR3 runs to 14 residues. The V end lost 7 bases, the J end lost 5 bases, and 17 bases lay between the germline ends. Overall study findings and caveats: Targets within unmutated variant regions were reportedly found for nearly half of spike-specific TCRs. Repertoire collection took place solely once the T cell response had peaked. Donors were largely white British and mainly female; clonal diversity was possibly underestimated. Vaccination with two AZD1222 doses was followed by a rise in Spike-specific TCR breadth and depth.

The sequencing here drew on peripheral blood, taken on day 0 of AZD1222 vaccination. This sequence joins TRBV7-2 and TRBJ1-1, with D unresolved. This receptor was obtained from an adult in good health. This chain's CDR3 is CASNQDGRWTEAFF. In DNA, the CDR3 is TGTGCCAGCAACCAAGATGGAAGGTGGACTGAAGCTTTCTTT.